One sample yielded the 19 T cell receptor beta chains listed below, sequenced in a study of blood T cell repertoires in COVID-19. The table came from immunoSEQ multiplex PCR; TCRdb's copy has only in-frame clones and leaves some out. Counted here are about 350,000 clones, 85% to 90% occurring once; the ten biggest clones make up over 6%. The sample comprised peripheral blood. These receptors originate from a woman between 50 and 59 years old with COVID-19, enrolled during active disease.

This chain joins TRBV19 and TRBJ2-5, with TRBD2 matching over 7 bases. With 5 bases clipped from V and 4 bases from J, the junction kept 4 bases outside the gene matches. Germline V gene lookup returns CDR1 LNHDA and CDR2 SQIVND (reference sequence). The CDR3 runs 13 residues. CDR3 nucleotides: TGTGCCAGTAGTTCCTGGGGGGGAGAGACCCAGTACTTC. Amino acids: CASSSWGGETQYF.

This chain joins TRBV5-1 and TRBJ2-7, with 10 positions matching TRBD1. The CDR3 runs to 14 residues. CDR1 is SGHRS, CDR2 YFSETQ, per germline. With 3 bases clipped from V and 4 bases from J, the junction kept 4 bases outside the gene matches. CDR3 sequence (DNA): TGCGCCAGCAGCTGGACAGGGGGGGTATACGAGCAGTACTTC. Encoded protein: CASSWTGGVYEQYF.

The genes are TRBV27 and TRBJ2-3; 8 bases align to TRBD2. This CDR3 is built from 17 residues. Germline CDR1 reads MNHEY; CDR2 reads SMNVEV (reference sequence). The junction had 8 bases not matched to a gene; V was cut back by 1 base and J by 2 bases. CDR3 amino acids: CASSLLLTSGSTDTQYF. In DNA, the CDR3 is TGTGCCAGCAGTTTATTATTAACTAGCGGCTCCACAGATACGCAGTATTTT.

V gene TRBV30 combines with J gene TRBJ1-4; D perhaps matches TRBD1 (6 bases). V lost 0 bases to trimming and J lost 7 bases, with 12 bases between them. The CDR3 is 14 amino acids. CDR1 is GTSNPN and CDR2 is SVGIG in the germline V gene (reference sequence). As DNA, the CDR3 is TGTGCCTGGAGTGTACAGGGAGGGGCTGAAAAACTGTTTTTT. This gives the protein CAWSVQGGAEKLFF.

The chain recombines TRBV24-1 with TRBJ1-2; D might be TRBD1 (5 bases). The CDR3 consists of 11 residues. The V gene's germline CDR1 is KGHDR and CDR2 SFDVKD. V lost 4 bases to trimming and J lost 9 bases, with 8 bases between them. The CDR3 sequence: CATSDRDRYTF. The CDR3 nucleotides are TGTGCCACCAGTGACAGGGATCGCTACACCTTC.

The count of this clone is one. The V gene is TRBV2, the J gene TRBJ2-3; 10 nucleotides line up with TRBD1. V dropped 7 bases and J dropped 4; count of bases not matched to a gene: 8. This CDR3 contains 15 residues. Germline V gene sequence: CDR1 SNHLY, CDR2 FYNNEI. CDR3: CASKDRGRFPDTQYF. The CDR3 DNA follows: TGTGCCAGCAAAGACAGGGGGCGATTTCCAGATACGCAGTATTTT.

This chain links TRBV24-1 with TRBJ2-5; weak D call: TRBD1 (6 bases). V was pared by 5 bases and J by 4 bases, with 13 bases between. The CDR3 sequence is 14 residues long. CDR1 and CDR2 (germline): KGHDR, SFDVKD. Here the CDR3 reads CATSGRGLSETQYF. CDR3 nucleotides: TGTGCCACCAGTGGCAGGGGATTGTCAGAGACCCAGTACTTC.

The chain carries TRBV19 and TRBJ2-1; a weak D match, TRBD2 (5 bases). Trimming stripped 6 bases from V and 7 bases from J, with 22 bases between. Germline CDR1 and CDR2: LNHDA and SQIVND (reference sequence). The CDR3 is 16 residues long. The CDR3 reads CASRPAGKEGRNEQFF. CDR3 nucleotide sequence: TGTGCCAGTAGGCCTGCCGGGAAAGAAGGACGGAATGAGCAGTTCTTC.

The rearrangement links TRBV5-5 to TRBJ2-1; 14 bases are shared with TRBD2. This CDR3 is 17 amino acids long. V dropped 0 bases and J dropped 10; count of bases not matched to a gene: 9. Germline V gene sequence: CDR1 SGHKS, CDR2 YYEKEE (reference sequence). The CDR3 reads CASSLDGGLAGVGEQFF. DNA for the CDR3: TGTGCCAGCAGCTTGGATGGGGGACTAGCGGGAGTCGGAGAGCAGTTCTTC. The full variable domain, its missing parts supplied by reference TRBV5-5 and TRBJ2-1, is DAGVTQSPTHLIKTRGQQVTLRCSPISGHKSVSWYQQVLGQGPQFIFQYYEKEERGRGNFPDRFSARQFPNYSSELNVNALLLGDSALYLCASSLDGGLAGVGEQFFGPGTRLTVL.

This chain's CDR3 is CASSSLAGSTDTQYF. CDR3 sequence (DNA): TGCGCCAGCAGTTCCCTGGCGGGGAGCACAGATACGCAGTATTTT. The J gene is TRBJ2-3, the V gene TRBV5-1, with D perhaps TRBD2 (6 bases). The V and J ends lost 5 bases and 0 bases respectively, with 13 bases between them. CDR1 and CDR2 from the germline V gene are SGHRS and YFSETQ. The CDR3 consists of 15 residues.

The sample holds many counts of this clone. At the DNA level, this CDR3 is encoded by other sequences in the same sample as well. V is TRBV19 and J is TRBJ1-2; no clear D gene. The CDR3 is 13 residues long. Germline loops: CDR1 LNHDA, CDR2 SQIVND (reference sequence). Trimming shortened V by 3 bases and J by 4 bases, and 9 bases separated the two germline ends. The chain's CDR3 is CASSIEVSYGYTF. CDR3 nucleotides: TGTGCCAGTAGTATTGAGGTCAGCTATGGCTACACCTTC.

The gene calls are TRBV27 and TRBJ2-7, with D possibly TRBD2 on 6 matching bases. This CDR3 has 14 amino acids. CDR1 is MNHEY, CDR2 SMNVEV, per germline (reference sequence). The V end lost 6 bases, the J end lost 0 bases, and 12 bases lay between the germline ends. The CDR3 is CASSPGTLSYEQYF. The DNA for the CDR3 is TGTGCCAGCAGCCCCGGGACTCTCTCCTACGAGCAGTACTTC.

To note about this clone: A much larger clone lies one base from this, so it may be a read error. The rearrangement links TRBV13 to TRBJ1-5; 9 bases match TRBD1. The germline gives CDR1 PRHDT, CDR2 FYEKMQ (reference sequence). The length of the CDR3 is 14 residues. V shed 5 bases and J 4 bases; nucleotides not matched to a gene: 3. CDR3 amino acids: CASSRDRDNQPQHF. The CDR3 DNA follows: TGTGCCAGCAGCCGGGACAGGGATAATCAGCCCCAGCATTTT.

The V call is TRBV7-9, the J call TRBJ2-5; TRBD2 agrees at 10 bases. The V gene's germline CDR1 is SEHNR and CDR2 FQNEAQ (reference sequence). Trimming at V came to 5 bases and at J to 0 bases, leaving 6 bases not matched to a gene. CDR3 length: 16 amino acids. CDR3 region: CASSPGTSEYQETQYF. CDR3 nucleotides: TGTGCCAGCAGCCCGGGGACTAGCGAGTACCAAGAGACCCAGTACTTC.

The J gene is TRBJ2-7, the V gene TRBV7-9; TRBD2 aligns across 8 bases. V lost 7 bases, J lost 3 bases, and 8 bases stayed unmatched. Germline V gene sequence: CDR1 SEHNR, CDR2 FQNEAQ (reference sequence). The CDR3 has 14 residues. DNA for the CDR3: TGTGCCAGCACCGTACTAGCGGTCAACTACGAGCAGTACTTC. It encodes CASTVLAVNYEQYF.

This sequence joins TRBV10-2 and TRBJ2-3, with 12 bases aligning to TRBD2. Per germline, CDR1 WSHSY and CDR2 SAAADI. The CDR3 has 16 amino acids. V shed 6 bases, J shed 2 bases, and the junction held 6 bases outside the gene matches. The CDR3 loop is CASSPRLAGVTDTQYF. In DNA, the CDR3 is TGCGCCAGCAGCCCGAGACTAGCGGGGGTCACAGATACGCAGTATTTT.

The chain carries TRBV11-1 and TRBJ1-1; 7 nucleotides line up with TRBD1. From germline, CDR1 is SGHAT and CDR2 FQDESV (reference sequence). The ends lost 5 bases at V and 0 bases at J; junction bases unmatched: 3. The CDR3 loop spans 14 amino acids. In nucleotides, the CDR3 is TGTGCCAGCAGCCTGACAGGGATGAACACTGAAGCTTTCTTT. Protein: CASSLTGMNTEAFF.

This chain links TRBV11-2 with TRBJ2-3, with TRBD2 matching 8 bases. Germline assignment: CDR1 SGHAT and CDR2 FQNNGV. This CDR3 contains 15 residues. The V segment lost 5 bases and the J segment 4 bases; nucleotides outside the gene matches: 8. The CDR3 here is CASSLSGSWADTQYF. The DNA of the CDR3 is TGTGCCAGCAGCCTCAGCGGGAGTTGGGCAGATACGCAGTATTTT.

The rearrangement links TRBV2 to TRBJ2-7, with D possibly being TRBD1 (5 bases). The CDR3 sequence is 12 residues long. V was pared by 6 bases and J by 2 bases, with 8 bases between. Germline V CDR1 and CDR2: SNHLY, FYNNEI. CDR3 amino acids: CASRQEPYEQYF. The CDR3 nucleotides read TGTGCCAGCAGACAGGAACCCTACGAGCAGTACTTC. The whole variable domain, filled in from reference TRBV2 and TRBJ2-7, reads EPEVTQTPSHQVTQMGQEVILRCVPISNHLYFYWYRQILGQKVEFLVSFYNNEISEKSEIFDDQFSVERPDGSNFTLKIRSTKLEDSAMYFCASRQEPYEQYFGPGTRLTVT.